This T cell receptor beta chain was obtained from a study of T cell repertoires in cytomegalovirus infection. Germline CDR1 reads ENHRY; CDR2 reads SYGVKD. There are 14 residues in the CDR3. Between the trimmed V and J ends, which lost 3 bases and 2 bases, there was a span of 11 bases. TCRdb reprocessed the reads with MiXCR, giving one entry per CDR3 protein. The sample holds hundreds of thousands of distinct CDR3 sequences, roughly 30% seen once. The receptor was derived from a human donor in good health (CMV status not recorded). Some clones in this sample may be carry-over from other donors' samples. The chain uses TRBV10-3 and TRBJ2-7; D is uncertain. The sequencing input was PBMCs. The CDR3: CAISDALTAYEQYF. The CDR3 bases are TGTGCCATCAGTGACGCACTGACCGCCTACGAGCAGTACTTC.